These T cell receptor beta chains were read from a single sample in a study of T-cell memory formation after mild COVID-19. Using its own MiXCR run on the 5' RACE reads, TCRdb lists one record per CDR3 protein. The sample yields a few hundred thousand distinct CDR3 sequences, 15% to 20% seen once. The sequencing input was PBMCs or a T cell subset sorted from them (not recorded which). The source is a man aged 18-30 years who had mild COVID-19 (a few samples of this study predate the infection). Cell type and time point are not known. The CDR3 runs from the conserved cysteine through the conserved F or W. The D gene is left open where the match is weak. For some rows the clone size is stated as once, few or many, or as a class when expanded; others skip it.

size: many; D: .; J: TRBJ1-2; V: TRBV7-9; DNA: TGTGCCAGCAGCTTAGCGAATGCAGGGGTCCAGGGCTACACCTTC; CDR3: CASSLANAGVQGYTF
size: few; D: .; J: TRBJ2-3; V: TRBV28; DNA: TGTGCCAGCAGTGCTCTCACAGATACGCAGTATTTT; CDR3: CASSALTDTQYF
size: few; D: .; J: TRBJ2-3; V: TRBV5-1; DNA: TGCGCCAGCAGCTGGCCTAGTTCGCCTGGACCCTCGTCGGATACGCAGTATTTT; CDR3: CASSWPSSPGPSSDTQYF
size: many; D: TRBD2; J: TRBJ2-1; V: TRBV4-3; DNA: TGCGCCAGCAGCTTCTTAGCGGGGGGGTATGAGCAGTTCTTC; CDR3: CASSFLAGGYEQFF
size: few; D: .; J: TRBJ1-1; V: TRBV29-1; DNA: TGCAGCACCGCTGGTCAGGGGACTTTCTTT; CDR3: CSTAGQGTFF
size: .; D: TRBD2; J: TRBJ2-2; V: TRBV7-2; DNA: TGTGCCAGCACCCCGGGGGGGTACACCGGGGAGCTGTTTTTT; CDR3: CASTPGGYTGELFF
size: few; D: TRBD1; J: TRBJ1-6; V: TRBV4-1; DNA: TGCGCCAGCAGCCTCCAAGGACAGGGTGGTGATTCACCCCTCCACTTT; CDR3: CASSLQGQGGDSPLHF
size: .; D: .; J: TRBJ2-1; V: TRBV12-3/TRBV12-4; DNA: TGTGCCAGCAGGCTAGGACAGTACAATGAGCAGTTCTTC; CDR3: CASRLGQYNEQFF
size: many; D: .; J: TRBJ2-1; V: TRBV9; DNA: TGTGCCAGCAGCGTAGGCGGGGGCGAATACAATGAGCAGTTCTTC; CDR3: CASSVGGGEYNEQFF
size: few; D: TRBD1; J: TRBJ1-5; V: TRBV12-3/TRBV12-4; DNA: TGTGCCAGCAGTGGAGGGACAGGGGCCAATCAGCCCCAGCATTTT; CDR3: CASSGGTGANQPQHF
size: .; D: .; J: TRBJ1-2; V: TRBV4-3; DNA: TGCGCCAGCAGCCAAGTCCCCTCTCACGGGAGCTATGGCTACACCTTC; CDR3: CASSQVPSHGSYGYTF
size: many; D: TRBD1; J: TRBJ1-1; V: TRBV7-9; DNA: TGTGCCAGCAGCTTAGTCGGACAGGGGGACACTGAAGCTTTCTTT; CDR3: CASSLVGQGDTEAFF
size: few; D: TRBD1; J: TRBJ1-5; V: TRBV6-5; DNA: TGTGCCGCAGGGACAGGGTTATCTCAGCCCCAGCATTTT; CDR3: CAAGTGLSQPQHF
size: .; D: TRBD1; J: TRBJ1-3; V: TRBV10-3; DNA: TGTGCCACCGTTGAAGACAGGGGTGTTCTTCGCTCTGGAAACACCATATATTTT; CDR3: CATVEDRGVLRSGNTIYF
size: few; D: TRBD1; J: TRBJ1-6; V: TRBV6-5; DNA: TGTGCCAGCAGGGGACAGGGAGAATCACCCCTCCACTTT; CDR3: CASRGQGESPLHF
size: .; D: .; J: TRBJ1-2; V: TRBV2; DNA: TGTGCCAGCAGTGAAGGGCTCAGAGGCACCTTC; CDR3: CASSEGLRGTF
size: few; D: TRBD2; J: TRBJ2-3; V: TRBV29-1; DNA: TGCAGCGTGGAACGAAGCGGGGGTGCAGATACGCAGTATTTT; CDR3: CSVERSGGADTQYF
size: .; D: TRBD1; J: TRBJ1-2; V: TRBV7-2; DNA: TGTGCCAGCAGCTCCCCGGACAGGGTCCCTGGCTACACCTTC; CDR3: CASSSPDRVPGYTF
size: few; D: .; J: TRBJ1-2; V: TRBV6-2/TRBV6-3; DNA: TGTGCCAGCAGTTATACGGGGGAGTTACGTGGCTACACCTTC; CDR3: CASSYTGELRGYTF
size: few; D: .; J: TRBJ2-2; V: TRBV27; DNA: TGTGCCAGCAGTTTATCTACCGAGCTCGGGGAGCTGTTTTTT; CDR3: CASSLSTELGELFF
size: few; D: .; J: TRBJ2-2; V: TRBV7-9; DNA: TGTGCCAGCAGCTTCGCTTTGGGGTTCACCGGGGAGCTGTTTTTT; CDR3: CASSFALGFTGELFF
size: few; D: .; J: TRBJ2-7; V: TRBV30; DNA: TGTGCCTGGAAGCGAGCCTACGAGCAGTACTTC; CDR3: CAWKRAYEQYF
size: .; D: TRBD2; J: TRBJ2-3; V: TRBV4-1; DNA: TGCGCCAGCAGCCCCGCCCCGAGTAGCGGGACAGATACGCAGTATTTT; CDR3: CASSPAPSSGTDTQYF
size: once; D: .; J: TRBJ2-1; V: TRBV19; DNA: TGTGCCAGTAAACCCCCAGGGAGTTTTTACAATGAGCAGTTCTTC; CDR3: CASKPPGSFYNEQFF
size: few; D: TRBD2; J: TRBJ2-2; V: TRBV4-1; DNA: TGCGCCAGCAGCCAAACGGGACTAGTACCCGGGGAGCTGTTTTTT; CDR3: CASSQTGLVPGELFF
size: .; D: .; J: TRBJ1-6; V: TRBV20-1; DNA: TGCAGTGCACGATGGGGGCCTGATTCACCCCTCCACTTT; CDR3: CSARWGPDSPLHF
size: .; D: TRBD2; J: TRBJ2-3; V: TRBV7-2; DNA: TGTGCCAGCAGCTCTCTAGCGGGGGGCGCAGATACGCAGTATTTT; CDR3: CASSSLAGGADTQYF
size: .; D: .; J: TRBJ2-1; V: TRBV7-2; DNA: TGTGCCAGCAGCCCCCAGGACAGCAATGAGCAGTTCTTC; CDR3: CASSPQDSNEQFF
size: many; D: .; J: TRBJ1-1; V: TRBV7-2; DNA: TGTGCCAGCACCCAGTGGGGGGTCACTGAAGCTTTCTTT; CDR3: CASTQWGVTEAFF
size: .; D: .; J: TRBJ1-3; V: TRBV7-2; DNA: TGTGCCAGCAGCTTGAAGGGGAATTTTGGAAACACCATATATTTT; CDR3: CASSLKGNFGNTIYF
size: .; D: .; J: TRBJ2-7; V: TRBV7-2; DNA: TGTGCCAGCAGCTGGCCAGGGGGACCGGGAGACTACGAGCAGTACTTC; CDR3: CASSWPGGPGDYEQYF
size: many; D: .; J: TRBJ1-6; V: TRBV6-5; DNA: TGTGCCAGCAGTCGAGAGGCCCGCTGGTCACCCCTCCACTTT; CDR3: CASSREARWSPLHF
size: few; D: .; J: TRBJ1-5; V: TRBV7-2; DNA: TGTGCCAGCAGCCTAAAACCATCCCAGCCCCAGCATTTT; CDR3: CASSLKPSQPQHF
size: few; D: TRBD1; J: TRBJ2-7; V: TRBV6-5; DNA: TGTGCCAGCAGGTCGGGACAGAGCTCCTACGAGCAGTACTTC; CDR3: CASRSGQSSYEQYF
size: .; D: .; J: TRBJ1-4; V: TRBV4-1; DNA: TGCGCCAGCAGCCAAAACCCCGGGGAGATCGGAAAACTGTTTTTT; CDR3: CASSQNPGEIGKLFF
size: .; D: .; J: TRBJ2-6; V: TRBV7-8; DNA: TGTGCCAGCAGCCAACAGGTCTCTGGGGCCAACGTCCTGACTTTC; CDR3: CASSQQVSGANVLTF
size: few; D: .; J: TRBJ2-1; V: TRBV5-6; DNA: TGTGCCAGCAGCTCAGGGACACGGGGAAGGAATGAGCAGTTCTTC; CDR3: CASSSGTRGRNEQFF
size: .; D: TRBD1; J: TRBJ2-5; V: TRBV6-1; DNA: TGTGCCAGCAGGAGGGGGACAGGGTCGTACCAAGAGACCCAGTACTTC; CDR3: CASRRGTGSYQETQYF
size: .; D: .; J: TRBJ2-4; V: TRBV20-1; DNA: TGCAGTGCTAGAGATGGTACCTTAGCCAAAAACATTCAGTACTTC; CDR3: CSARDGTLAKNIQYF
size: .; D: .; J: TRBJ1-1; V: TRBV6-5; DNA: TGTGCCAGCAGCCGAAAATCACCCTTGAGGAACACTGAAGCTTTCTTT; CDR3: CASSRKSPLRNTEAFF
size: .; D: TRBD2; J: TRBJ2-5; V: TRBV6-1; DNA: TGTGCCAGCACCCAGGGGCTAGCGGGGGTTGAGACCCAGTACTTC; CDR3: CASTQGLAGVETQYF
size: few; D: .; J: TRBJ2-4; V: TRBV6-6; DNA: TGTGCCAGCAGTTACTCGGTCGGGGGCAGGGAAAACATTCAGTACTTC; CDR3: CASSYSVGGRENIQYF
size: .; D: TRBD2; J: TRBJ2-3; V: TRBV7-8; DNA: TGTGCCAGCAGCCGGGGTGGACTAGCGGTGAGAGATACGCAGTATTTT; CDR3: CASSRGGLAVRDTQYF
size: few; D: TRBD1; J: TRBJ1-5; V: TRBV6-5; DNA: TGTGCCAGCCGGGACAGGGGTGGTCAGCCCCAGCATTTT; CDR3: CASRDRGGQPQHF
size: few; D: TRBD1; J: TRBJ2-3; V: TRBV25-1; DNA: TGTGCCAGCGGCGGACAGGGCTCAGATACGCAGTATTTT; CDR3: CASGGQGSDTQYF
size: .; D: TRBD1; J: TRBJ2-7; V: TRBV10-3; DNA: TGTGCCATCAGTGAGTCTATGTCTGTGGGGACAGGGGTATACGAGCAGTACTTC; CDR3: CAISESMSVGTGVYEQYF
size: few; D: .; J: TRBJ2-7; V: TRBV5-1; DNA: TGCGCCAGCAGCTTGTATGGTACAGGGGAGGGCGAGCAGTACTTC; CDR3: CASSLYGTGEGEQYF
size: few; D: TRBD2; J: TRBJ2-1; V: TRBV6-2/TRBV6-3; DNA: TGTGCCAGCAGTTATTGGGACTATGGGCACCCGCCCATTTTTCTTGAGCAGTTCTTC; CDR3: CASSYWDYGHPPIFLEQFF
size: .; D: TRBD2; J: TRBJ2-1; V: TRBV2; DNA: TGTGCCAGCACCGGGACTAGCGCGTACCCCAATGAGCAGTTCTTC; CDR3: CASTGTSAYPNEQFF